Below, one T cell receptor beta chain is given with its context. Its antigen is undetermined. This entry is derived from a study of post-analysis software for immune sequencing data. Regarding the study as a whole: Compared against controls, patients with multiple sclerosis displayed significantly lower normalized Chao1 diversity. In patients, five or six TRBV segments were more frequent than in controls, with TRBV5-6, TRBV5-1 and TRBV20-1 among them. Samples made in the same batch grouped tightly together by F measure.

This CDR3 region has 14 residues. Trimming left V 5 bases short and J 0 bases short, with 9 bases between. Tagging with unique molecular identifiers was a feature of the TCR beta cDNA libraries. MiXCR, applied by TCRdb to the PCR reads, yields one record per CDR3 protein. This sample has some 370,000 distinct CDR3 sequences, with around 33% found just once. The clonotype was recovered from a girl between 5 and 17 years old with multiple sclerosis. The chain joins TRBV12-3 or TRBV12-4 to TRBJ2-3; no definite D call. Sequencing was done on a sample of blood. The CDR3 loop reads CASSGYGSTDTQYF. In DNA, the CDR3 is TGTGCCAGCAGTGGCTATGGTAGCACAGATACGCAGTATTTT.